This T cell receptor beta chain was retrieved from a study of blood T cell repertoires in COVID-19. Study in general: COVID-19 samples collected from the United States, Italy and Spain covered acute and convalescent phases.

CDR3 length: 12 residues. CDR1 MDHEN and CDR2 SYDVKM come from the germline V gene. The V gene lost 4 bases and the J gene lost 4 bases, with 5 bases spanning the gap. Authors' analysis steps: Estimation of nucleated cell counts relied on the amplification of reference gene primers. Sequencing was performed with immunoSEQ multiplex PCR; in TCRdb, only in-frame clones are kept and a portion is missing. D and trimming were read from the DNA, whereas the V and J calls and clone size are those reported in that table. The sample records approximately 200,000 clones, 70% to 90% being singletons. This clonotype originated in a man aged 55 to 70 with acute or convalescent COVID-19. Input material: peripheral blood. The chain is built from TRBV28 and TRBJ2-1, with D unresolved. CDR3 residues: CASSSKYNEQFF. DNA for the CDR3: TGTGCCAGCAGTTCCAAATACAATGAGCAGTTCTTC.